The T cell receptor beta chain under discussion was sequenced for a study of response to subunit inactivated influenza vaccine. The study's findings and limits: After each seasonal influenza vaccination, few new T cells are recruited, the authors suggested.

This clonotype turned up a few times. The antigen remains unidentified. V was clipped by 6 bases and J by 4 bases, with 19 bases between them. The V gene's germline CDR1 is MNHNS and CDR2 SASEGT. The CDR3 is 16 amino acids. TCRdb used MiXCR to reprocess the RT-PCR reads, holding one entry per CDR3 protein. The sample shows approximately 520,000 distinct CDR3 sequences, 16% of them seen only once. This clonotype originated in a man aged 45 to 75 who received an inactivated influenza vaccine. This sample comprised CD4+ T cells sorted from PBMCs, obtained around 2 years after vaccination. This rearrangement joins TRBV6-1 to TRBJ1-3, with D uncertain. CDR3 protein: CASSPRAPAGGNTIYF. CDR3 sequence (DNA): TGTGCCAGCAGCCCGAGGGCCCCCGCAGGAGGAAACACCATATATTTT.